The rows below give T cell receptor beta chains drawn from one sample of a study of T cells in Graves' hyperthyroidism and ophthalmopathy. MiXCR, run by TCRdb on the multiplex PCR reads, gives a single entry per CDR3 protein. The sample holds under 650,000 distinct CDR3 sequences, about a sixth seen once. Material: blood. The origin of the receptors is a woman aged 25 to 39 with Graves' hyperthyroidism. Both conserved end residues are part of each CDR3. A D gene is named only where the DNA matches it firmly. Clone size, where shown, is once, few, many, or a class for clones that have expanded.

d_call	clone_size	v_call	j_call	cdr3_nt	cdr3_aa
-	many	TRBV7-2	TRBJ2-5	TGTGCCAGCAGCCATTACAGGGAGGGAGAGACCCAGTACTTC	CASSHYREGETQYF
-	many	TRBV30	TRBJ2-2	TGTGCCCAGGCACAGCTGGACGGGGAGCTGTTTTTT	CAQAQLDGELFF
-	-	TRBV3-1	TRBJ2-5	TGTGCCAGCAGTTACCCAGGGCTTCAAGAGACCCAGTACTTC	CASSYPGLQETQYF
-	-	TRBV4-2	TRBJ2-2	TGTGCCAGCAGCCAAGGGGGAATGGGCACCGGGGAGCTGTTTTTT	CASSQGGMGTGELFF
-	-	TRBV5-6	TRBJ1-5	TGTGCCAGCAGCCTGGGACTCTCCACCGCCCAGCCCCAGCATTTT	CASSLGLSTAQPQHF
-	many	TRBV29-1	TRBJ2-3	TGCAGCGTTGAGAAGGGAACAGATACGCAGTATTTT	CSVEKGTDTQYF
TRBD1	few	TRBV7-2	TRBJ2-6	TGTGCCAGCAGCGAGGGGGGCAGGGGGCCTGTACACTCTGGGGCCAACGTCCTGACTTTC	CASSEGGRGPVHSGANVLTF
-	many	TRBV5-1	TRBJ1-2	TGCGCCAGCAGCTTGGGACAGGTCTACTATGGCTACACCTTC	CASSLGQVYYGYTF
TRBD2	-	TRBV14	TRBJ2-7	TGTGCCAGCAGCCATAGCCTAAGGAGGGGAGGGGAGCAGTACTTC	CASSHSLRRGGEQYF
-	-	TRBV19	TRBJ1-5	TGTGCCAGTAGTGACGGGAATAGCAATCAGCCCCAGCATTTT	CASSDGNSNQPQHF
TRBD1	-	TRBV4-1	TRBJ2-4	TGCGCCAGCAGCCAAGATTGGACAGGGGGTTTAAACATTCAGTACTTC	CASSQDWTGGLNIQYF
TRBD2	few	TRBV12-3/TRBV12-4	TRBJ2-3	TGTGCCAGCAGCTCCAGCCCGGGACTAGCGGGAAAATCCACAATCACAGATACGCAGTATTTT	CASSSSPGLAGKSTITDTQYF
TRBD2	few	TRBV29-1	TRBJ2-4	TGCAGCGTTGAGGTGGGGGGGGGTACCAAAAACATTCAGTACTTC	CSVEVGGGTKNIQYF
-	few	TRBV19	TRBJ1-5	TGTGCCAGTAGTATGAACTCAGGGGTTGCTCAGCCCCAGCATTTT	CASSMNSGVAQPQHF
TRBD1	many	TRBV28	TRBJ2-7	TGTGCCAGCAGTCCTCGACAGGGCCGAGGTGTCTACGAGCAGTACTTC	CASSPRQGRGVYEQYF
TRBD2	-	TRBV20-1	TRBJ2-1	TGCAGTGCTCTTCGGGGACTAGCGCAAGGTGAGCAGTTCTTC	CSALRGLAQGEQFF
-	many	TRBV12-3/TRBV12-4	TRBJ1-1	TGTGCCAGCACCAAAAAGGGGGAAGACACTGAAGCTTTCTTT	CASTKKGEDTEAFF
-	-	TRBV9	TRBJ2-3	TGTGCCAGCAGCGTAGAGGTGGTTGATGGAGATACGCAGTATTTT	CASSVEVVDGDTQYF
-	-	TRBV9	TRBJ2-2	TGTGCCAGCAGCGTAGTGGCTGGCACGAACACCGGGGAGCTGTTTTTT	CASSVVAGTNTGELFF
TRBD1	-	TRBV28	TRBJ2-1	TGTGCCAGCAGCACTAGGGACAGTAACAATGAGCAGTTCTTC	CASSTRDSNNEQFF
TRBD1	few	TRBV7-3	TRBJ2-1	TGTGCCAGCAGCCCCGGGACAGGCCTCCCTGAGCAGTTCTTC	CASSPGTGLPEQFF
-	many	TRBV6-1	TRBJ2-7	TGTGCCAGCAGTGACGGGGAGCAGTACTTC	CASSDGEQYF
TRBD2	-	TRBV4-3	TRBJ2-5	TGCGCCAGCAGCCAAGATATCGGGGGACTAGCGGGAGAGACCCAGTACTTC	CASSQDIGGLAGETQYF
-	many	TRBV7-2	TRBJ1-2	TGTGCCAGCAGCTGGGGAGACGGCAACTATGGCTACACCTTC	CASSWGDGNYGYTF
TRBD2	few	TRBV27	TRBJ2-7	TGTGCCAGCAGTTTATCGAAATCCCCCGGGAGGGGATACGAGCAGTACTTC	CASSLSKSPGRGYEQYF
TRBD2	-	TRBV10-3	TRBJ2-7	TGTGCCATCAATACCGGGACTAGCCTCCACGAGCAGTACTTC	CAINTGTSLHEQYF
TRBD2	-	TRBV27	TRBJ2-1	TGTGCCAGCAGTTCCCCGAGCGGGAGGCGGTATGAGCAGTTCTTC	CASSSPSGRRYEQFF
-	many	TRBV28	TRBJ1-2	TGTGCCAGCAGTTTTCAACAACGATATGGCTACACCTTC	CASSFQQRYGYTF
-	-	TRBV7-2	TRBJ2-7	TGTGCCAGCAGCCAAACTAGGGGCCCCTACGAGCAGTACTTC	CASSQTRGPYEQYF
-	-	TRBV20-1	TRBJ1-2	TGCAGTGCTAGGCAGCAGGGCTATGGCTACACCTTC	CSARQQGYGYTF
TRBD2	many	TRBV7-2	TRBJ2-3	TGTGCCAGCAGCTTAGCTTCGTCGACTAGCGGGAGCACAGATACGCAGTATTTT	CASSLASSTSGSTDTQYF
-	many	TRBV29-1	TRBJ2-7	TGCAGCGTTCAAAAGGGGGGTTACGAGCAGTACTTC	CSVQKGGYEQYF
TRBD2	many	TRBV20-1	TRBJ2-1	TGCAGTGCTAGAGATATGGGCGGGAGGGCCAATGAGCAGTTCTTC	CSARDMGGRANEQFF
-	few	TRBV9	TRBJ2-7	TGTGCCAGCAGCGTAGCTGAGGACTCCCAGTACGAGCAGTACTTC	CASSVAEDSQYEQYF
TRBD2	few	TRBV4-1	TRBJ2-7	TGCGCCAGCAGCGTCGGGAGGACTAGCGGGATCTACGAGCAGTACTTC	CASSVGRTSGIYEQYF
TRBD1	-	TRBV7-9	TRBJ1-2	TGTGCCAGCAGCCAGGACAGGATAGGGGCCTACACCTTC	CASSQDRIGAYTF
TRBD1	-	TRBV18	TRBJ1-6	TGTGCCAGCTCACCCAACCGGGGACAGGGAGGTCCCCTCCACTTT	CASSPNRGQGGPLHF
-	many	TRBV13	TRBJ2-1	TGTGCCAGCAGCTTAGGCGGGGATAGCTCCCACTCCTACAATGAGCAGTTCTTC	CASSLGGDSSHSYNEQFF
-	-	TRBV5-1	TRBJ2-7	TGCGCCAGCAGCTACACCGCAAGCAGTGACGAGCAGTACTTC	CASSYTASSDEQYF
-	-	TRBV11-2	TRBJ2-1	TGTGCCAGCAGTACCGGGGCCAATGAGCAGTTCTTC	CASSTGANEQFF
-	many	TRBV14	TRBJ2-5	TGTGCCAGCAGCCAAGGCCTAGCTCACCAAGAGACCCAGTACTTC	CASSQGLAHQETQYF
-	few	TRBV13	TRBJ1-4	TGTGCCAGCAGCCCGATCGGGACACGGATTAATGAAAAACTGTTTTTT	CASSPIGTRINEKLFF
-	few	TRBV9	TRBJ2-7	TGTGCCAGCAGCGTACAGGGGTCGGCGGGAGACGAGCAGTACTTC	CASSVQGSAGDEQYF
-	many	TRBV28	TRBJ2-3	TGTGCCAGCGGGCCCCACCCTCCGACAGATACGCAGTATTTT	CASGPHPPTDTQYF
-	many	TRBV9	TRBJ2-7	TGTGCCAGCAGCGTAGACCCTAGGCCAAAGGGGGAGCAGTACTTC	CASSVDPRPKGEQYF
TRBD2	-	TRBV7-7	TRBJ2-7	TGTGCTAGCAGCTTAGGTGGAAGCGGGAGATCGGAGCAGTACTTC	CASSLGGSGRSEQYF
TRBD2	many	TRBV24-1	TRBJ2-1	TGTGCCACCGGGGGGGAGGGGTGGAATGAGCAGTTCTTC	CATGGEGWNEQFF
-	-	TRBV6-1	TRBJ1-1	TGTGCCAGCAGTGAAACCGGGACGGCCACTGAAGCTTTCTTT	CASSETGTATEAFF